These 5 T cell receptor beta chains were all obtained from the same sample, sequenced in a study of OX40 agonist ivuxolimab in advanced cancers. TCRdb's table, derived via immunoSEQ multiplex PCR, lists solely in-frame clones and lacks some. The repertoire holds 55,000 to 75,000 clones, with around 84% as singletons. Here the sequenced sample was CD4+ or CD8+ T cells sorted from blood, taken in a trial of the OX40 agonist ivuxolimab. These receptors all come from an adult with an advanced solid tumor such as melanoma, head and neck, liver or kidney cancer.

This chain joins TRBV4-3 and TRBJ1-6; 10 bases line up with TRBD1. Germline CDR1 reads LGHNA; CDR2 reads YSLEER. This CDR3 region has 15 residues. V shed 4 bases and J 6 bases; nucleotides not matched to a gene: 3. The CDR3 DNA reads TGCGCCAGCAGCCCCTGGACAGGGGGTAATTCACCCCTCCACTTT. Residues: CASSPWTGGNSPLHF.

This chain joins TRBV7-9 and TRBJ1-3; D is uncertain. The germline CDR1 and CDR2 sequences are SEHNR and FQNEAQ (reference sequence). V lost 5 bases, J lost 0 bases, and 8 bases lay in between. The CDR3 spans 14 residues. The DNA of the CDR3 is TGTGCCAGCAGCCCGAGCTACTCTGGAAACACCATATATTTT. Protein sequence: CASSPSYSGNTIYF. The full variable domain, rest sourced from reference TRBV7-9 and TRBJ1-3, is DTGVSQNPRHKITKRGQNVTFRCDPISEHNRLYWYRQTLGQGPEFLTYFQNEAQLEKSRLLSDRFSAERPKGSFSTLEIQRTEQGDSAMYLCASSPSYSGNTIYFGEGSWLTVV.

The V call is TRBV7-8, the J call TRBJ1-2; TRBD1 matches 8 bases. J gave up 3 bases and V 1 base, and 10 bases lay outside the gene matches. The CDR3 has 17 amino acids. CDR1 and CDR2 from the germline V gene are SGHVS and FQNEAQ. The CDR3 region has the DNA TGTGCCAGCAGCTTAGGCCAGGGACAGGCGGTGGACTATGGCTACACCTTC. It specifies CASSLGQGQAVDYGYTF.

The chain is built from TRBV19 and TRBJ1-1; 8 bases align to TRBD1. This CDR3 contains 13 residues. V shed 6 bases and J 3 bases; nucleotides not matched to a gene: 3. The germline V gene encodes CDR1 LNHDA and CDR2 SQIVND (reference sequence). CDR3: CASREDRDTEAFF. The DNA for the CDR3 is TGTGCCAGTAGAGAGGACAGGGACACTGAAGCTTTCTTT.

As to this clone: One end of the junction fails to match germline, which may point to a read error. The gene calls are TRBV4-3 and TRBJ2-3, with a tentative D call TRBD2 (7 bases). CDR3 size: 13 residues. CDR1 is LGHNA, CDR2 YSLEER, per germline. In DNA form, the CDR3 reads TGCGCCAGCAGCCAAGAGATCAACGGGGGGCCCGGGTTT. As protein: CASSQEINGGPGF.